This entry lists 3 T cell receptor beta chains sequenced from one sample in a study of graft-versus-host responses after intestinal transplantation. Libraries were prepared by immunoSEQ multiplex PCR; TCRdb keeps only in-frame clonotypes and omits some of them. The sample contains 100,000 or so clones, roughly 91% of which appear only once. These receptors' targets are unknown. The sample was unstimulated CD4+ T cells sorted from spleen or lymph node cells, taken before transplant. Every receptor here comes from a human donor who was the organ donor for an intestinal transplant.

The sample holds one count of this clone. The V gene is TRBV13, the J gene TRBJ1-6; D is possibly TRBD1 (5 bases). The germline V gene has CDR1 PRHDT and CDR2 FYEKMQ (reference sequence). This CDR3 spans 14 amino acids. V lost 1 base to trimming and J lost 7 bases, with 8 bases between them. In nucleotides, the CDR3 is TGTGCCAGCAGCTTAGCAGGGATAAATTCACCCCTCCACTTT. Amino acid sequence: CASSLAGINSPLHF.

This chain's CDR3 is CASSLVPTGSTEAFF. In DNA, the CDR3 is TGTGCCAGCAGCTTAGTTCCTACAGGTTCCACTGAAGCTTTCTTT. The chain has TRBV7-2 and TRBJ1-1; D might be TRBD1 (5 bases). This CDR3 is built from 15 residues. CDR1 is SGHTA, CDR2 FQGNSA, per germline. V lost 1 base and J 4 bases, leaving 13 bases between the germline ends.

V gene TRBV18 combines with J gene TRBJ2-5; TRBD2 might be the D (5 bases). Germline lookup yields CDR1 KGHSH and CDR2 LQKENI. This CDR3 is 16 amino acids long. V lost 5 bases to trimming and J lost 5 bases, with 21 bases between them. The CDR3 reads CASSFRQIERGETQYF. In DNA form, the CDR3 reads TGTGCCAGCTCATTCCGCCAGATTGAGCGCGGGGAGACCCAGTACTTC.